Described below is a single T cell receptor (beta chain) sequence and its context. The data derive from a study of blood T cell repertoires in COVID-19. For the study at large: The study drew acute and convalescent COVID-19 samples from the United States, Italy and Spain. Sources were T cells, B-cell-depleted T cells, or PBMCs; the material itself was cDNA or gDNA.

Original analysis: By means of reference gene primer amplification, nucleated cell counts were estimated. Some clones are missing from TCRdb's copy, which holds only in-frame ones; the method was immunoSEQ multiplex PCR. That table is the source of V, J and clone size, and D and trimming were worked out from the DNA. The sample has 14,000 or so clones, 80% to 90% seen once. Between the trimmed V and J ends, which lost 5 bases and 4 bases, there was a span of 2 bases. CDR3 length: 11 amino acids. Sequenced input: peripheral blood. The sequence derives from a man aged 50 to 60 with active COVID-19. V usage is TRBV12-3 or TRBV12-4 and J usage is TRBJ2-2; D is ambiguous. CDR3 sequence reads: CASSRTGELFF. The CDR3 nucleotides read TGTGCCAGCAGTCGCACCGGGGAGCTGTTTTTT.